Shown below are 32 T cell receptor beta chains from a single sample sequenced in a study of cytomegalovirus exposure and HLA in healthy donors. Generated by immunoSEQ multiplex PCR, the TCRdb table keeps only in-frame clones and is missing some. The sample lists about 130,000 clones; nearly 90% were seen once. The sequencing input was PBMCs. These receptors originate from a man aged 25-45 years in good health and CMV-seronegative.

The V call is TRBV4-1, the J call TRBJ2-3; possible D gene TRBD1, 6 bases. The CDR3 length is 16 residues. Germline values: CDR1 MGHRA, CDR2 YSYEKL. Trimming left V 4 bases short and J 0 bases short, with 14 bases between. In nucleotides, the CDR3 is TGCGCCAGCAGCCCCCAGGGGCTTATAAGCACAGATACGCAGTATTTT. It codes for CASSPQGLISTDTQYF.

For this clone: An end of the junction differs from the germline gene, which may be a read error. The rearrangement links TRBV7-7 to TRBJ2-1; TRBD2 agrees at 7 bases. Germline assignment: CDR1 SSHAT and CDR2 FNYEAQ (reference sequence). CDR3 size: 16 residues. As DNA, the CDR3 is TGTGCTAGCAGCCCGGTGGGCGTGGGGGGGGACAATGAGCAGTTCTTC. Encoded protein: CASSPVGVGGDNEQFF.

The CDR3 loop is CASSFEGAEAFF. The CDR3 DNA follows: TGTGCCAGCAGCTTTGAGGGGGCGGAAGCTTTCTTT. The V call is TRBV7-6, the J call TRBJ1-1; 7 bases fit TRBD1. Looked up from germline, CDR1 is SGHVS and CDR2 is FNYEAQ. The CDR3 length is 12 residues. V shed 3 bases, J shed 8 bases, and the junction held 3 bases outside the gene matches.

This clone was seen a single time. The genes are TRBV9 and TRBJ2-5, with a tentative D call TRBD1 (5 bases). CDR3 length: 16 amino acids. The V gene's germline CDR1 is SGDLS and CDR2 YYNGEE. V lost 0 bases to trimming and J lost 0 bases, with 12 bases between them. CDR3 amino acids: CASSVEGQAYQETQYF. The CDR3 DNA reads as TGTGCCAGCAGCGTAGAGGGGCAGGCCTACCAAGAGACCCAGTACTTC.

CDR3 in DNA: TGCGCCAGCCTCCCGGGACAGGGATACAATGAGCAGTTCTTC. Its protein product is CASLPGQGYNEQFF. This sequence joins TRBV5-1 and TRBJ2-1; TRBD1 matches at 9 bases. CDR1 is SGHRS and CDR2 is YFSETQ in the germline V gene. V gave up 7 bases and J gave up 4 bases; unmatched junction bases: 6. This CDR3 region has 14 residues.

The gene calls are TRBV5-6 and TRBJ2-7; TRBD1 might be the D (6 bases). V lost 1 base and J lost 2, with 10 bases in between. Germline V CDR1 and CDR2: SGHDT, YYEEEE. CDR3 size: 14 residues. Here the CDR3 DNA reads TGTGCCAGCAGCTTGTTCGGACAGACCTACGAGCAGTACTTC. It specifies CASSLFGQTYEQYF.

The J gene is TRBJ2-1, the V gene TRBV9, with a tentative D call TRBD2 (6 bases). Trimming removed 3 bases at V and 0 bases at J, with 16 bases between. This CDR3 has 17 amino acids. CDR1 and CDR2 from the germline V gene are SGDLS and YYNGEE. The CDR3 is CASSEREVTSSYNEQFF. The CDR3 coding sequence is TGTGCCAGCAGCGAGAGGGAGGTTACCAGCTCCTACAATGAGCAGTTCTTC.

This chain links TRBV27 with TRBJ2-7; no clear D gene. The CDR3 consists of 13 residues. V dropped 4 bases and J dropped 3 bases, with 10 bases sitting between them. In germline, CDR1 is MNHEY, CDR2 SMNVEV (reference sequence). CDR3 loop: CASSSDADYEQYF. CDR3 nucleotides: TGTGCCAGCAGTTCAGACGCGGACTACGAGCAGTACTTC.

Written as DNA, the CDR3 is TGTGCCAGCAGCTTAGTGACAGCTACCTTAAATCAGCCCCAGCATTTT. It encodes CASSLVTATLNQPQHF. J is TRBJ1-5 and V is TRBV7-2; D is possibly TRBD1 (5 bases). Germline V CDR1 and CDR2: SGHTA, FQGNSA. Between the trimmed V and J ends, which lost 1 base and 4 bases, there was a span of 14 bases. This CDR3 spans 16 amino acids.

The chain uses TRBV25-1 and TRBJ2-3; 12 bases map to TRBD2. The CDR3 runs to 18 residues. Trimming took 6 bases from V and 0 from J; bases not matched to a gene: 10. Per germline, CDR1 MGHDK and CDR2 SYGVNS. CDR3 in amino acids: CASSLALTSGGSTDTQYF. Written as DNA, the CDR3 is TGTGCCAGCAGCCTCGCCTTGACTAGCGGGGGCAGCACAGATACGCAGTATTTT. The full variable domain, with the rest looked up from reference TRBV25-1 and TRBJ2-3, is EADIYQTPRYLVIGTGKKITLECSQTMGHDKMYWYQQDPGMELHLIHYSYGVNSTEKGDLSSESTVSRIRTEHFPLTLESARPSHTSQYLCASSLALTSGGSTDTQYFGPGTRLTVL.

J is TRBJ1-1 and V is TRBV15; TRBD1 might be the D (5 bases). The CDR3 runs 13 residues. Per the germline V gene, CDR1 is LNHNV and CDR2 is YYDKDF (reference sequence). Trimming cost V 1 base and J 7 bases, with 10 bases left between them. The CDR3 sequence is CATSRGRGYEAFF. The CDR3, as DNA: TGTGCCACCAGCAGAGGGAGGGGATATGAAGCTTTCTTT.

This chain uses TRBV6-5 with TRBJ2-5; D is perhaps TRBD1 (6 bases). The V gene lost 8 bases and the J gene lost 4 bases, with 11 bases spanning the gap. Per germline, CDR1 MNHEY and CDR2 SVGAGI. The CDR3 has 12 residues. The CDR3 region is CASSGQLETQYF. Here the CDR3 DNA reads TGTGCCAGCTCCGGACAGTTAGAGACCCAGTACTTC.

The chain employs TRBV7-6 and TRBJ1-3, with D possibly matching TRBD1 (6 bases). Germline V gives CDR1 SGHVS, CDR2 FNYEAQ. The V gene lost 4 bases and the J gene lost 2 bases, with 15 bases spanning the gap. The CDR3 has 16 amino acids. The CDR3 nucleotides read TGTGCCAGCAGCTCCCCGGGGAGGGGGGCTGGAAACACCATATATTTT. Protein: CASSSPGRGAGNTIYF.

V usage is TRBV7-3 and J usage is TRBJ2-5; D might be TRBD1 (5 bases). V was trimmed by 2 bases and J by 5 bases, leaving 15 bases between them. CDR1 is SGHTA and CDR2 is FQGTGA in the germline V gene. The CDR3 extends over 15 amino acids. The CDR3 region is CASSLSGSRVETQYF. The CDR3 bases are TGTGCCAGCAGCTTATCAGGGTCCCGGGTCGAGACCCAGTACTTC.

This chain links TRBV28 with TRBJ1-1; D is unresolved. Germline V gene lookup returns CDR1 MDHEN and CDR2 SYDVKM. CDR3 size: 15 residues. The germline V and J ends were trimmed by 7 bases and 3 bases, with 18 bases remaining between them. The CDR3 spells CASKTGERVYTEAFF. CDR3 nucleotide sequence: TGTGCCAGCAAAACCGGGGAGAGGGTGTACACTGAAGCTTTCTTT.

This clone was seen only once. The genes are TRBV2 and TRBJ1-1, with D hard to call. Trimming took off 6 bases at V and 0 bases at J, with 14 bases between the two ends. This CDR3 is built from 15 residues. From germline, CDR1 is SNHLY and CDR2 FYNNEI. The CDR3 DNA reads TGTGCCAGCAGCAAATTCAGTTACATGAACACTGAAGCTTTCTTT. Protein product: CASSKFSYMNTEAFF.

The CDR3 bases are TGTGCCAGCAGCCCTGCTCGGGAGTATCTCTATGGCTACACCTTC. This translates into CASSPAREYLYGYTF. The rearrangement links TRBV14 to TRBJ1-2; D gene ambiguous. Germline CDR1 is SGHDN and CDR2 is FVKESK. The CDR3 totals 15 residues. V gave up 4 bases and J gave up 4 bases, with 16 bases separating them. Full variable domain (remainder filled in from reference TRBV14 and TRBJ1-2): EAGVTQFPSHSVIEKGQTVTLRCDPISGHDNLYWYRRVMGKEIKFLLHFVKESKQDESGMPNNRFLAERTGGTYSTLKVQPAELEDSGVYFCASSPAREYLYGYTFGSGTRLTVV.

The chain employs TRBV7-7 and TRBJ1-4, with D possibly matching TRBD1 (5 bases). Trimming stripped 5 bases from V and 6 bases from J, with 16 bases between. The CDR3 has 15 residues. Per germline, CDR1 SSHAT and CDR2 FNYEAQ (reference sequence). For the CDR3, the DNA is TGTGCCAGCAGCCTTACCCAGGGAGGACATGAAAAACTGTTTTTT. Translating it yields CASSLTQGGHEKLFF.

The J gene is TRBJ2-3, the V gene TRBV6-1, with 9 bases lining up with TRBD2. Germline values: CDR1 MNHNS, CDR2 SASEGT. Unmatched junction bases numbered 6, after V lost 2 bases and J lost 6 bases. The CDR3 consists of 15 residues. The CDR3 is CASSEWRGGGDTQYF. The CDR3 nucleotides are TGTGCCAGCAGTGAATGGCGGGGGGGCGGTGATACGCAGTATTTT.

V and J are TRBV4-3 and TRBJ2-5; D is undetermined. Trimming shortened V by 0 bases and J by 1 base, and 12 bases separated the two germline ends. Germline lookup yields CDR1 LGHNA and CDR2 YSLEER. The CDR3 has 16 residues. The CDR3 DNA follows: TGCGCCAGCAGCCAAGATAACAGCATCCCCCAAGAGACCCAGTACTTC. The encoded protein is CASSQDNSIPQETQYF.

J is TRBJ2-5 and V is TRBV7-6, with 7 nucleotides matching TRBD1. The CDR3 covers 14 residues. CDR1 is SGHVS and CDR2 is FNYEAQ in the germline V gene. V was pared by 4 bases and J by 7 bases, with 9 bases of the junction left unmatched. CDR3 DNA: TGTGCCAGCAGCTCACGGACCAGGGGGAGGACCCAGTACTTC. Its translation is CASSSRTRGRTQYF.

The chain recombines TRBV21-1 with TRBJ2-7; TRBD2 is taken as the D call from the table, unchecked against the DNA. TRBV21-1 is a known pseudogene. This CDR3 contains 16 residues. The CDR3 loop reads CASSKGRTSGPYEQYF. The CDR3 DNA is TGTGCCAGCAGCAAAGGTAGGACTAGCGGGCCCTACGAGCAGTACTTC.

The chain recombines TRBV27 with TRBJ1-1, with no clear D. V was pared by 3 bases and J by 2 bases, with 10 bases between. The CDR3 consists of 14 residues. Germline CDR1 is MNHEY and CDR2 is SMNVEV (reference sequence). CDR3 DNA: TGTGCCAGCAGTTTCCGGGCGGGAAACACTGAAGCTTTCTTT. Residues: CASSFRAGNTEAFF.

The genes are TRBV7-9 and TRBJ1-1; D might be TRBD1 (5 bases). Germline loops: CDR1 SEHNR, CDR2 FQNEAQ (reference sequence). This CDR3 has 13 amino acids. V was clipped by 3 bases and J by 11 bases, with 16 bases between them. CDR3 in amino acids: CASSFSEEGTAFF. CDR3 nucleotides: TGTGCCAGCAGCTTTTCGGAGGAGGGGACGGCTTTCTTT.

V usage is TRBV11-2 and J usage is TRBJ1-6; 9 bases are shared with TRBD1. The CDR3 totals 15 residues. V shed 4 bases and J 9 bases; nucleotides not matched to a gene: 7. Germline V lookup: CDR1 SGHAT, CDR2 FQNNGV. The CDR3 coding sequence is TGTGCCAGCAGCTCCTTGGGGGACAGGGCTTCACCCCTCCACTTT. This sequence encodes CASSSLGDRASPLHF.

This chain joins TRBV5-5 and TRBJ2-1, with D maybe TRBD1 (5 bases). Per the germline V gene, CDR1 is SGHKS and CDR2 is YYEKEE (reference sequence). Trimming stripped 0 bases from V and 7 bases from J, with 8 bases between. The CDR3 totals 13 residues. Written as DNA, the CDR3 is TGTGCCAGCAGCTTGGCAGGGCTTAATGAGCAGTTCTTC. Translated, it gives CASSLAGLNEQFF.

CDR3 DNA: TGTGCCAGCATCCTCGACAGGGACCCCTACGAGCAGTACTTC. It codes for CASILDRDPYEQYF. This rearrangement joins TRBV6-6 to TRBJ2-7, with 7 bases aligning to TRBD1. Germline CDR1 and CDR2: MNHNY and SVGAGI (reference sequence). V lost 7 bases and J lost 2; bases outside the gene matches: 8. The CDR3 contains 14 residues.

This sequence joins TRBV7-9 and TRBJ1-3; D possibly corresponds to TRBD1 (6 bases). In germline, CDR1 is SEHNR, CDR2 FQNEAQ (reference sequence). Trimming pared 5 bases from V and 8 bases from J, leaving 13 bases between. This CDR3 spans 13 amino acids. CDR3 region: CASSPDRSHTIYF. The CDR3 coding sequence is TGTGCCAGCAGCCCTGACAGGTCCCACACCATATATTTT.

The chain links TRBV4-1 to TRBJ2-5, with 7 positions matching TRBD1. The ends lost 4 bases at V and 2 bases at J; junction bases unmatched: 10. The CDR3 is made up of 16 amino acids. The germline V gene encodes CDR1 MGHRA and CDR2 YSYEKL. In nucleotides, the CDR3 is TGCGCCAGCAGCCCCCAGCAGGGACAGAAACAAGAGACCCAGTACTTC. This codes for CASSPQQGQKQETQYF.

V and J are TRBV25-1 and TRBJ2-5; a weak D match, TRBD1 (5 bases). The germline V gene has CDR1 MGHDK and CDR2 SYGVNS. CDR3 size: 18 residues. V was pared by 2 bases and J by 5 bases, with 24 bases between. CDR3 sequence (DNA): TGTGCCAGCAGTGAACCGGATCCAACAGGTGGCTTAGGGGAGACCCAGTACTTC. Residues: CASSEPDPTGGLGETQYF. The variable domain in full, completed from reference TRBV25-1 and TRBJ2-5, reads EADIYQTPRYLVIGTGKKITLECSQTMGHDKMYWYQQDPGMELHLIHYSYGVNSTEKGDLSSESTVSRIRTEHFPLTLESARPSHTSQYLCASSEPDPTGGLGETQYFGPGTRLLVL.

V usage is TRBV7-2 and J usage is TRBJ2-5, with a tentative D call TRBD1 (5 bases). Germline V gene data show CDR1 as SGHTA and CDR2 as FQGNSA. With 6 bases removed from V and 5 bases from J, the gap between germline ends came to 16 bases. The CDR3 spans 14 residues. CDR3 nucleotides: TGTGCCAGCAGACCGAAGATGGGGCAGGAGACCCAGTACTTC. It codes for CASRPKMGQETQYF.

This clone has a single count. The V and J genes are TRBV5-1 and TRBJ2-7, with D possibly matching TRBD2 (7 bases). Trimming removed 4 bases at V and 2 bases at J, with 16 bases between. Germline CDR1 SGHRS, CDR2 YFSETQ. The CDR3 has 15 amino acids. The CDR3 bases are TGCGCCAGCAGCCCGGAGGGGGGGGTTCCCTACGAGCAGTACTTC. It encodes CASSPEGGVPYEQYF.